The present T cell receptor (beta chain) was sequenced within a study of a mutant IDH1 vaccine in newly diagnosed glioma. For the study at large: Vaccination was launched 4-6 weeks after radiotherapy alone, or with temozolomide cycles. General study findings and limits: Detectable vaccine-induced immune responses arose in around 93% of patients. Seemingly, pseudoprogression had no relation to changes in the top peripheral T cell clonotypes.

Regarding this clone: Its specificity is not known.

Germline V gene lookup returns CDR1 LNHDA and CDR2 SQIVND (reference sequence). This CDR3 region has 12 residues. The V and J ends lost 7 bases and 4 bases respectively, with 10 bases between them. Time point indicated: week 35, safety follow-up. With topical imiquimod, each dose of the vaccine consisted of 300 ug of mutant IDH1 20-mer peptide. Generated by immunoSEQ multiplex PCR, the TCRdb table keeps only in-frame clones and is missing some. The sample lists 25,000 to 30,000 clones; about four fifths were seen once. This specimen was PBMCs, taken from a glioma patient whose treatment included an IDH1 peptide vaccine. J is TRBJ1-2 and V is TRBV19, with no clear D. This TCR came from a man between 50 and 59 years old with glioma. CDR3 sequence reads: CASKEAGYGYTF. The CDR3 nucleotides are TGTGCCAGTAAGGAGGCTGGCTATGGCTACACCTTC. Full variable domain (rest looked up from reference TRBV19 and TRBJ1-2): DGGITQSPKYLFRKEGQNVTLSCEQNLNHDAMYWYRQDPGQGLRLIYYSQIVNDFQKGDIAEGYSVSREKKESFPLTVTSAQKNPTAFYLCASKEAGYGYTFGSGTRLTVV.